The T cell receptor beta chain described here comes from a study of blood T cell repertoires in COVID-19. Study as a whole: Some COVID-19 samples were acute and others convalescent; all came from the United States, Italy and Spain.

There are 13 residues in the CDR3. Trimming took 1 base from V and 3 from J, leaving 6 bases between them. CDR1 LGHNT and CDR2 FRNRAP come from the germline V gene. The data were produced by immunoSEQ multiplex PCR, yet TCRdb's version contains in-frame clones alone and is incomplete. The sample has hundreds of thousands of clones, approximately 86% seen once; the top ten hold around 1%. This clonotype was obtained from a woman aged 25 to 39 who had recovered from COVID-19. The chain is built from TRBV12-5 and TRBJ1-1; D is perhaps TRBD1 (6 bases). Sequenced input: PBMCs or T cells enriched from blood (not recorded which). The CDR3, as DNA: TGTGCTAGTGGTTTGGAGGGGGACACTGAAGCTTTCTTT. Translated, it gives CASGLEGDTEAFF.